Listed below are T cell receptor beta chains from one sample, sequenced in a study of shared clonotypes between healthy human individuals. Sequenced by immunoSEQ multiplex PCR; TCRdb stores in-frame clones only, minus some. Of about a million clones in the sample, about 80% were seen once. Specimen: memory CD4+ T cells from PBMCs. Receptor source: a man aged 18 to 35 in good health. Some clones in this sample may be carry-over from other donors' samples. Both conserved end residues are part of each CDR3. The D gene is left open where the match is weak. Not every row has a clone size; where given, it reads once, few, many or a size class.

>.|TRBV6-5|few|TRBJ2-1
TGTGCCAGCAGTTCTAGCGCCCCGGCCCTCCAGCAGTTCTTC
CASSSSAPALQQFF
>TRBD2|TRBV9|.|TRBJ2-7
TGTGCCAGCAGCGTAGGGTCTCTAGCGGGAAAGGGTTACGAGCAGTACTTC
CASSVGSLAGKGYEQYF
>.|TRBV7-6|.|TRBJ2-7
TGTGCCAGCAGCTTAGCTAGCGGAGTCGTCTACGAGCAGTACTTC
CASSLASGVVYEQYF
>TRBD2|TRBV18|.|TRBJ2-2
TGTGCCAGCTCGCTGACTAGCGCGTCGAACACCGGGGAGCTGTTTTTT
CASSLTSASNTGELFF
>.|TRBV6-1|.|TRBJ2-1
TGTGCCGGGAATGGAGGAGACAATTCGAATGAGCAGTTCTTC
CAGNGGDNSNEQFF
>TRBD1|TRBV6-1|.|TRBJ2-7
TGTGCCAGCAGTGAGGGAGCAGGGGGCGACGAGCAGTACTTC
CASSEGAGGDEQYF
>.|TRBV7-3|.|TRBJ2-2
TGTGCCAGCAGCTTGTTTAAAGGAACCGGGGAGCTGTTTTTT
CASSLFKGTGELFF
>TRBD2|TRBV19|few|TRBJ2-1
TGTGCCAGTAGTGTTAGCGGGAGCTCCTACAATGAGCAGTTCTTC
CASSVSGSSYNEQFF
>.|TRBV10-3|.|TRBJ1-2
TGTGCCATCAGTGAGTTCCTCACAGGGTATGGCTACACCTTC
CAISEFLTGYGYTF
>.|TRBV6-5|.|TRBJ1-2
TGTGCCAGCAGTACCTGGGGAATTAGTGGCTACACCTTC
CASSTWGISGYTF
>TRBD1|TRBV5-1|.|TRBJ1-1
TGCGCCAGCAGCTTTTCCAGGGGGTGGGCTGAAGCTTTCTTT
CASSFSRGWAEAFF
>.|TRBV30|few|TRBJ1-5
TGTGCCTGGAGTGTACTGACGTCGGGGCTTCAGCCCCAGCATTTT
CAWSVLTSGLQPQHF
>.|TRBV4-2|.|TRBJ2-1
TGTGCCAGCAGCCAAGAGGAGTCCAATGAGCAGTTCTTC
CASSQEESNEQFF
>.|TRBV6-6|.|TRBJ1-1
TGTGCCACCATTAGGAGTGTTGGGGGAAGCACTGAAGCTTTCTTT
CATIRSVGGSTEAFF
>.|TRBV10-1|.|TRBJ1-2
TGCGCCAGCAGTGAGGATCAGAACTATGGCTACACCTTC
CASSEDQNYGYTF
>.|TRBV29-1|.|TRBJ1-1
TGCAGCGTTGAGGGAGGGAATGCTTTCTTT
CSVEGGNAFF
>.|TRBV4-3|.|TRBJ1-2
TGCGCCAGCAGCCAATATGCCGAAGTGACTGGCTACACCTTC
CASSQYAEVTGYTF
>TRBD2|TRBV5-1|.|TRBJ2-1
TGCGCCAGCAGCCCTGGGACTAGCGGACACTACAATGAGCAGTTCTTC
CASSPGTSGHYNEQFF
>.|TRBV6-5|.|TRBJ1-1
TGTGCCAGCAGTACCCTCCGCCCAACCAGTGAAGCTTTCTTT
CASSTLRPTSEAFF
>TRBD2|TRBV5-4|few|TRBJ2-7
TGTGCCAGCAGCGTTAGCGGGGCCCTCTCCTACGAGCAGTACTTC
CASSVSGALSYEQYF
>.|TRBV4-3|.|TRBJ1-2
TGCGCCAGCAGCCAAGAGGACGGGGGCGCGGGTGGCTACACCTTC
CASSQEDGGAGGYTF
>.|TRBV18|.|TRBJ1-1
TGTGCCAGCTCCGTACAGGGCCTGAACACTGAAGCTTTCTTT
CASSVQGLNTEAFF
>TRBD1|TRBV2|.|TRBJ2-7
TGTGCCACCAAGACACAGGGGGCGGTATCCTACGAGCAGTACTTC
CATKTQGAVSYEQYF
>TRBD2|TRBV5-4|many|TRBJ2-5
TGTGCCAGCAGCTTGGGCAGCGGGGGAGGGACCCAGTACTTC
CASSLGSGGGTQYF
>.|TRBV5-4|.|TRBJ2-2
TGTGCCAGCAGCTTGGGGGCCAGGGGATTAACGAACACCGGGGAGCTGTTTTTT
CASSLGARGLTNTGELFF
>.|TRBV7-2|once|TRBJ2-5
TGTGCCAGCAGCCCCTCCCCAGGGGCCGAGACCCAGTACTTC
CASSPSPGAETQYF
>.|TRBV9|.|TRBJ2-5
TGTGCCAGCAGCGCCCACCTACAGGGAGGGGAGACCCAGTACTTC
CASSAHLQGGETQYF
>TRBD1|TRBV29-1|few|TRBJ1-1
TGCAGCGCGGGACAGGGGAGCGTTGCTTTCTTT
CSAGQGSVAFF
>.|TRBV19|.|TRBJ2-7
TGTGCCAGTAGTACCCAACTAGATCCCGTTCGGTACGAGCAGTACTTC
CASSTQLDPVRYEQYF
>.|TRBV19|once|TRBJ2-7
TGTGCCAGTAGTTTCACCAGGGCCCCTTCGGACGAGCAGTACTTC
CASSFTRAPSDEQYF
>.|TRBV5-1|.|TRBJ2-3
TGCGCCAGCAGCTTGGATCCGGTGGGCACAGATACGCAGTATTTT
CASSLDPVGTDTQYF
>.|TRBV11-2|.|TRBJ2-7
TGTGCCAGCAGCTCAAGAGTAGGGGGACACGAGCAGTACTTC
CASSSRVGGHEQYF
>TRBD2|TRBV7-9|few|TRBJ2-1
TGTGCCAGCAGCTTATTTCTCACTAGCGCGCGCAATGAGCAGTTCTTC
CASSLFLTSARNEQFF
>.|TRBV12-5|once|TRBJ2-7
TGTGCTAGTGCCACTACGTCTAACAGAGCCTACGAGCAGTACTTC
CASATTSNRAYEQYF
>.|TRBV28|.|TRBJ1-1
TGTGCCAGCAACCTTATAAAGGCAGGGCTCATGAACACTGAAGCTTTCTTT
CASNLIKAGLMNTEAFF
>.|TRBV11-2|few|TRBJ1-1
TGTGCCAGCAGCTTAGATCGGGCAGGGCAAACTGAAGCTTTCTTT
CASSLDRAGQTEAFF
>TRBD2|TRBV7-2|few|TRBJ2-1
TGTGCCAGCAGCGGACTAGCGGGGTACAATGAGCAGTTCTTC
CASSGLAGYNEQFF
>.|TRBV5-6|.|TRBJ2-3
TGTGCCAGCAAAGTGTCTAGAACTAGCACAGATACGCAGTATTTT
CASKVSRTSTDTQYF
>.|TRBV10-1|once|TRBJ2-7
TGCGCCAGCAGTGAGTCAGGACGGTACGAGCAGTACTTC
CASSESGRYEQYF
>.|TRBV5-1|few|TRBJ2-3
TGCGCCAGCAGCTTGTCTGCCAGGGGTTCGGCAGATACGCAGTATTTT
CASSLSARGSADTQYF
>.|TRBV2|.|TRBJ1-2
TGTGCCAGCAGTGAGGACGGGATCTATGGCTACACCTTC
CASSEDGIYGYTF
>.|TRBV15|.|TRBJ1-1
TGTGCCACCAGCAGAGGTTACGTGGCAGAGACTGAAGCTTTCTTT
CATSRGYVAETEAFF